The present T cell receptor beta chain was sequenced within a study of blood T cell repertoires in COVID-19. Germline loops: CDR1 SGHRS, CDR2 YFSETQ. This CDR3 has 16 amino acids. With V trimmed by 4 bases and J by 12 bases, 17 bases remained unmatched. A single count supports this clone. Per the original data handling: Researchers report that nucleated cell counts were estimated from reference gene primer amplification. The table came from immunoSEQ multiplex PCR; TCRdb's copy has only in-frame clones and leaves some out. V and J calls and clone size are as listed in that table; D and trimming were resolved from the DNA. The sample shows over 150,000 clones, roughly 89% of them seen only once.

The sequenced sample was peripheral blood. This sequence joins TRBV5-1 and TRBJ2-1, with 9 bases identical to TRBD2. The clonotype comes from a woman aged 65 to 85 with COVID-19, enrolled during active disease. CDR3 nucleotide sequence: TGCGCCAGCAGCAGCACCGGGACTAGCCCCTGGTTAGGGCAGTTCTTC. It specifies CASSSTGTSPWLGQFF.